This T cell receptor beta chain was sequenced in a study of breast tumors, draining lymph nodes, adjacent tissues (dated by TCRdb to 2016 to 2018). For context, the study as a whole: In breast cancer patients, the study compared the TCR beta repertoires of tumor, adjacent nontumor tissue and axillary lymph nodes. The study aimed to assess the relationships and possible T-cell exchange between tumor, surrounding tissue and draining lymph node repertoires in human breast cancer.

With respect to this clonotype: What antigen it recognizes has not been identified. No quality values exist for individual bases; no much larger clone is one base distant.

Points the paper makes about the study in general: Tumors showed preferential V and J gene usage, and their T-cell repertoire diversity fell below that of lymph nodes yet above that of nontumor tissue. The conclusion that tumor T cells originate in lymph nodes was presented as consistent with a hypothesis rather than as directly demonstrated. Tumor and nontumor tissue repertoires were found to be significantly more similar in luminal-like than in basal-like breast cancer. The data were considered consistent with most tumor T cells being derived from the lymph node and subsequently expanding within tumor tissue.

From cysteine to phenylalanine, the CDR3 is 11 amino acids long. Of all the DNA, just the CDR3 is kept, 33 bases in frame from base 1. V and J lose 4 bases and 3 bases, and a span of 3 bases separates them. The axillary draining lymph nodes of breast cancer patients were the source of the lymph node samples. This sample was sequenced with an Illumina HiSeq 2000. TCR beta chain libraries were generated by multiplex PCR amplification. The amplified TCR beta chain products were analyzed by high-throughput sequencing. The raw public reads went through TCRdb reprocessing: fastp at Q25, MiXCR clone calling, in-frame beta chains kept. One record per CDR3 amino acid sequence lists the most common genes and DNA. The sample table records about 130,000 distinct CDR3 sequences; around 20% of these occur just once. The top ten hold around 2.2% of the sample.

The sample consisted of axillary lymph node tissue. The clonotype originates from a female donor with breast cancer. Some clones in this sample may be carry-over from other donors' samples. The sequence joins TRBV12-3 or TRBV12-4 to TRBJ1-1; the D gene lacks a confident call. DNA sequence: TGTGCCAGCAGTTGGGACACTGAAGCTTTCTTT. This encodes CASSWDTEAFF.